These 20 T cell receptor beta chains came from one sample sequenced in a study of technical replicates of blood from several donors. The repertoire was sequenced with immunoSEQ multiplex PCR; TCRdb's copy has only in-frame clones and lacks some. The profile shows about 80,000 clones, less than 95% of them singletons. The sample taken for sequencing was T cells isolated from PBMCs. The source is a human donor in good health.

This rearrangement joins TRBV2 to TRBJ1-2; TRBD1 might be the D (5 bases). This CDR3 is built from 13 residues. V was clipped by 6 bases and J by 7 bases, with 15 bases between them. Germline-derived CDR1 and CDR2 are SNHLY and FYNNEI. The CDR3, as DNA: TGTGCCAGCAGCCCCCAGGGCGTCGGTGGCTACACCTTC. Translating gives CASSPQGVGGYTF.

CDR3 DNA sequence: TGTGCCAGCAGCAGGGGGATTTTTTCCTACAATGAGCAGTTCTTC. Translating it yields CASSRGIFSYNEQFF. The V gene is TRBV7-2, the J gene TRBJ2-1; D might be TRBD1 (6 bases). The CDR3 runs to 15 residues. The V end lost 5 bases, the J end lost 1 base, and 12 bases lay between the germline ends. Germline V gives CDR1 SGHTA, CDR2 FQGNSA.

This clone occurred once. The V and J genes are TRBV4-3 and TRBJ2-5; no clear D gene. V lost 1 base, J lost 5 bases, and 14 bases lay in between. The CDR3 runs 15 residues. CDR1 LGHNA and CDR2 YSLEER come from the germline V gene. The CDR3 region is CASSQVMSPKETQYF. The DNA of the CDR3 is TGCGCCAGCAGCCAAGTAATGTCCCCTAAGGAGACCCAGTACTTC.

The rearrangement uses TRBV7-9 and TRBJ1-4; D is uncertain. Germline CDR1 SEHNR, CDR2 FQNEAQ (reference sequence). Trimming took 2 bases from V and 5 from J, leaving 12 bases between them. The CDR3 runs to 15 residues. The CDR3 DNA is TGTGCCAGCAGCTTAAGTGTACGGGAGAATGAAAAACTGTTTTTT. The encoded protein is CASSLSVRENEKLFF.

The CDR3 DNA is TGTGCCAGCAGTTATGTTGGAGGGGCTGGTAACTATGGCTACACCTTC. As protein: CASSYVGGAGNYGYTF. The rearrangement joins TRBV6-5 to TRBJ1-2; tentative D call: TRBD1 (5 bases). The V gene lost 3 bases and the J gene lost 1 base, with 15 bases spanning the gap. Per the germline V gene, CDR1 is MNHEY and CDR2 is SVGAGI. CDR3 size: 16 residues.

This chain joins TRBV6-5 and TRBJ1-2; possible D gene TRBD1, 5 bases. The CDR3 runs to 12 residues. Between the trimmed V and J ends, which lost 5 bases and 3 bases, there was a span of 7 bases. The germline gives CDR1 MNHEY, CDR2 SVGAGI. The CDR3 DNA reads as TGTGCCAGCAGTACAGGAGACTATGGCTACACCTTC. Translating gives CASSTGDYGYTF.

The chain uses TRBV19 and TRBJ1-1, with TRBD1 as a possible D gene (6 bases). Trimming pared 5 bases from V and 0 bases from J, leaving 13 bases between. The CDR3 runs to 15 residues. Germline CDR1 reads LNHDA; CDR2 reads SQIVND (reference sequence). The chain's CDR3 is CASSLQGTMNTEAFF. In nucleotides, the CDR3 is TGTGCCAGTAGTCTACAGGGAACGATGAACACTGAAGCTTTCTTT.

V is TRBV9 and J is TRBJ2-1, with D possibly being TRBD1 (6 bases). The germline V gene encodes CDR1 SGDLS and CDR2 YYNGEE. Between the trimmed V and J ends, which lost 2 bases and 3 bases, there was a span of 9 bases. The CDR3 has 14 residues. The CDR3 DNA sequence: TGTGCCAGCAGCGTCCGGGACAACTACAATGAGCAGTTCTTC. Translating it yields CASSVRDNYNEQFF.

V is TRBV2 and J is TRBJ2-1; 9 bases are a match to TRBD2. This CDR3 has 15 amino acids. V was clipped by 2 bases and J by 9 bases; unmatched bases: 8. CDR1 and CDR2 from the germline V gene are SNHLY and FYNNEI. The CDR3 sequence is CASSERSGRYFEQFF. The CDR3 DNA is TGTGCCAGCAGTGAAAGGAGCGGGAGGTACTTTGAGCAGTTCTTC.

The chain has TRBV6-1 and TRBJ2-1; 7 positions match TRBD2. The germline V gene has CDR1 MNHNS and CDR2 SASEGT. The junction had 6 bases not matched to a gene; V was cut back by 6 bases and J by 4 bases. The CDR3 is made up of 14 amino acids. CDR3 DNA sequence: TGTGCCAGCAGACCTAGCGGACTATACAATGAGCAGTTCTTC. It is translated as CASRPSGLYNEQFF.

This clone was seen a handful of times. V is TRBV5-1 and J is TRBJ2-7, with D unresolved. Germline CDR1 is SGHRS and CDR2 is YFSETQ. Deletions cut 0 bases from V and 5 bases from J, with 3 bases between. This CDR3 has 11 residues. CDR3 loop: CASSLGDEQYF. In DNA, the CDR3 is TGCGCCAGCAGCTTGGGCGACGAGCAGTACTTC.

The V call is TRBV7-6, the J call TRBJ2-7; TRBD2 aligns across 7 bases. After removal of 5 bases from V and 3 bases from J, the junction contained 7 bases not matched to a gene. In germline, CDR1 is SGHVS, CDR2 FNYEAQ. The CDR3 length is 14 residues. The CDR3 DNA follows: TGTGCCAGCAGCCCTGAGGGAGGGAACTACGAGCAGTACTTC. Translating gives CASSPEGGNYEQYF.

The chain employs TRBV7-9 and TRBJ2-2; D is uncertain. The V end lost 2 bases, the J end lost 4 bases, and 8 bases lay between the germline ends. The germline V gene encodes CDR1 SEHNR and CDR2 FQNEAQ (reference sequence). The CDR3 is 14 residues long. CDR3 nucleotide sequence: TGTGCCAGCAGCTTAAAATACAGCACCGGGGAGCTGTTTTTT. The encoded protein is CASSLKYSTGELFF.

DNA of the CDR3: TGTGCCAGTACCCAAGGGCGGGGAGAGACCCAGTACTTC. Translated, it gives CASTQGRGETQYF. The chain employs TRBV19 and TRBJ2-5; tentatively, D is TRBD2 (6 bases). Germline CDR1 reads LNHDA; CDR2 reads SQIVND (reference sequence). This CDR3 region has 13 residues. V dropped 7 bases and J dropped 4 bases, with 13 bases sitting between them. Supplemented by reference TRBV19 and TRBJ2-5, the full variable domain reads DGGITQSPKYLFRKEGQNVTLSCEQNLNHDAMYWYRQDPGQGLRLIYYSQIVNDFQKGDIAEGYSVSREKKESFPLTVTSAQKNPTAFYLCASTQGRGETQYFGPGTRLLVL.

J is TRBJ1-1 and V is TRBV19, with D perhaps matching TRBD1 (5 bases). Deletions cut 1 base from V and 1 base from J, with 16 bases between. This CDR3 is built from 17 residues. Germline values: CDR1 LNHDA, CDR2 SQIVND (reference sequence). CDR3 sequence reads: CASSIGQGILRNTEAFF. CDR3 DNA sequence: TGTGCCAGTAGTATAGGTCAGGGAATCCTACGGAACACTGAAGCTTTCTTT.

This clone showed up just once. The chain carries TRBV19 and TRBJ1-1; 7 nucleotides match TRBD1. The CDR3 runs to 13 residues. J was trimmed by 5 bases and V by 4 bases; bases with no gene match: 4. CDR1 and CDR2 from the germline V gene are LNHDA and SQIVND (reference sequence). CDR3 in amino acids: CASSTTGDTEAFF. DNA of the CDR3: TGTGCCAGTAGTACTACAGGGGATACTGAAGCTTTCTTT.

The chain is built from TRBV9 and TRBJ1-5, with D hard to call. Germline values: CDR1 SGDLS, CDR2 YYNGEE. The CDR3 sequence is 15 residues long. With 0 bases removed from V and 9 bases from J, the gap between germline ends came to 16 bases. The CDR3 here is CASSVDGGGNGPQHF. CDR3 sequence (DNA): TGTGCCAGCAGCGTAGATGGAGGTGGCAATGGGCCCCAGCATTTT.

This chain joins TRBV11-2 and TRBJ2-2; possibly TRBD2 for D (6 bases). V was shortened by 9 bases and J by 3 bases, with 14 bases between the two germline ends. CDR3 length equals 14 residues. In germline, CDR1 is SGHAT, CDR2 FQNNGV. In DNA form, the CDR3 reads TGTGCCAGTATTATAGCGGACTACACCGGGGAGCTGTTTTTT. Protein: CASIIADYTGELFF.

The V gene is TRBV30, the J gene TRBJ1-5; D is perhaps TRBD1 (6 bases). This CDR3 contains 14 residues. Trimming stripped 4 bases from V and 3 bases from J, with 13 bases between. Germline values: CDR1 GTSNPN, CDR2 SVGIG (reference sequence). Here the CDR3 DNA reads TGTGCCTGGAATAGGGGGTTATTCAATCAGCCCCAGCATTTT. Its translation is CAWNRGLFNQPQHF.

The chain couples TRBV19 to TRBJ2-2; D is unresolved. CDR3 length equals 14 residues. Germline CDR1 reads LNHDA; CDR2 reads SQIVND (reference sequence). V was pared by 3 bases and J by 6 bases, with 11 bases between. For the CDR3, the DNA is TGTGCCAGTAGTATCCGGGTAACGGCCGGGGAGCTGTTTTTT. Its protein product is CASSIRVTAGELFF. The full variable domain, with the rest looked up from reference TRBV19 and TRBJ2-2, is DGGITQSPKYLFRKEGQNVTLSCEQNLNHDAMYWYRQDPGQGLRLIYYSQIVNDFQKGDIAEGYSVSREKKESFPLTVTSAQKNPTAFYLCASSIRVTAGELFFGEGSRLTVL.